This T cell receptor (beta chain) was recorded in a study of blood T cell repertoires in COVID-19. Whole-study context: Samples representing acute and convalescent COVID-19 were sourced from the United States, Italy and Spain.

Ages ranged from about 18 to 89 years, with residence in approximately 23 US areas. Allocation to cohorts depended on clinical history reported by the participants. Cohort 3 donors counted as recovered after two negative PCRs, clearance, or resolved symptoms. Only in-frame clones appear in the TCRdb table, and some are missing; sequencing was by immunoSEQ multiplex PCR. The sample includes approximately 440,000 clones, 90% seen only once; the top ten take roughly 0.66%. CDR1 is MNHNY and CDR2 is SVGAGI in the germline V gene (reference sequence). The length of the CDR3 is 13 residues. The V gene lost 4 bases and the J gene lost 9 bases, with 14 bases spanning the gap.

The chain has TRBV6-6 and TRBJ2-3; perhaps TRBD2 as D (5 bases). Sequencing used PBMCs or T cells enriched from blood (not recorded which). The sequence was obtained from a man aged 18 to 35 who had recovered from COVID-19. DNA for the CDR3: TGTGCCAGCAGTTCTTTCAGCGGCGAGACGCAGTATTTT. This sequence encodes CASSSFSGETQYF.